Sequencing of this TCR beta chain was carried out in a study of T cell clonotyping in hematopoietic cell transplantation. Broader study findings: Broader posttransplant TCR repertoire diversity was predicted by graft donor and pretransplant recipient Inverse Simpson Index values.

Comment on this clone: The antigen is unknown.

The assay was immunoSEQ multiplex PCR, and TCRdb's table has in-frame clones only and misses some. The sample holds 11,000 to 15,000 clones, about 93% seen once. V was pared by 3 bases and J by 6 bases, with 3 bases of the junction left unmatched. Germline V lookup: CDR1 SGHTA, CDR2 FQGNSA. The CDR3 has 14 residues. Source: PBMCs, taken 30 days after allogeneic stem cell transplant. This receptor was taken from a male patient between 55 and 70 years old who had an allogeneic stem cell transplant from an unrelated donor, so the T cells may come from the graft donor. Some clones in this sample may be carry-over from other donors' samples. The chain combines TRBV7-2 with TRBJ1-3; 9 bases align to TRBD1. CDR3 bases: TGTGCCAGCAGCTTTACAGGGGGCGAAAACACCATATATTTT. This gives the protein CASSFTGGENTIYF.